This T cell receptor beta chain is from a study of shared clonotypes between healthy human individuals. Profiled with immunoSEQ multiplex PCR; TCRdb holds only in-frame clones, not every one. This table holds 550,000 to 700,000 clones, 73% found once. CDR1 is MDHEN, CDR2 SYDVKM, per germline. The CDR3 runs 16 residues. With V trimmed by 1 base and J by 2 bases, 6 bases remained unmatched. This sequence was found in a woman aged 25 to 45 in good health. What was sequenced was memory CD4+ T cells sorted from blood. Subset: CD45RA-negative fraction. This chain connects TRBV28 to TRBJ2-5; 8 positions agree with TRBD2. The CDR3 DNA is TGTGCCAGCAGTTTATATCGCGGGAGGCTTCAAGAGACCCAGTACTTC. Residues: CASSLYRGRLQETQYF. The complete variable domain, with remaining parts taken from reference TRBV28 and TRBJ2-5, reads DVKVTQSSRYLVKRTGEKVFLECVQDMDHENMFWYRQDPGLGLRLIYFSYDVKMKEKGDIPEGYSVSREKKERFSLILESASTNQTSMYLCASSLYRGRLQETQYFGPGTRLLVL.